This TCR beta chain was identified during a study of cytomegalovirus exposure and HLA in healthy donors. Germline V CDR1 and CDR2: LNHDA, SQIVND (reference sequence). This CDR3 region has 14 residues. The V gene end was trimmed by 5 bases and the J gene end by 4 bases; junction bases not matched to a gene: 5. As concerns this clone: Additional DNA sequences in this sample encode the identical CDR3.

The PCR contained 60 Vbeta and 13 Jbeta primers. The repertoire was sequenced with immunoSEQ multiplex PCR; TCRdb's copy has only in-frame clones and lacks some. The data contain approximately 88,000 clones, roughly 80% of them singletons. The origin of this receptor is a male donor in good health and CMV-seronegative. Sequencing used PBMCs. J is TRBJ2-7 and V is TRBV19; the match to TRBD1 covers 10 bases. For the CDR3, the DNA is TGTGCCAGTAGTTCCCGGGACAGGGGTTACGAGCAGTACTTC. Translating gives CASSSRDRGYEQYF.